This is a list of T cell receptor beta chains from one sample in a study of vaccination and CD4 T cells after COVID-19. TCRdb analysed the PCR reads with MiXCR anew, one entry per CDR3 protein. The sample records 20,000 to 25,000 distinct CDR3 sequences, about 58% being singletons. The sequenced sample was CD4+ T cells from blood, obtained before SARS-CoV-2 vaccination. The receptors derive from a human donor who had recovered from COVID-19. Both conserved end residues are part of each CDR3. Fields, in order: J gene, V gene, D gene, clone size, CDR3 DNA, CDR3 protein. The D gene is left open where the match is weak. A clone size is listed for some rows: how often the clone was seen (once, few, many), or a class if it is expanded.

TRBJ1-1 TRBV20-1 - few TGCAGTGTTAAGGTAGGAGACACTGAAGCTTTCTTT CSVKVGDTEAFF
TRBJ2-1 TRBV28 TRBD2 - TGTGCCAGCAGTTCCGCTAGCGCTAGCGGGAGAAATGAGCAGTTCTTC CASSSASASGRNEQFF
TRBJ1-6 TRBV28 TRBD1 few TGTGCCAGCAGGCCGGGGACAGGGGGAAGGAATTCACCCCTCCACTTT CASRPGTGGRNSPLHF
TRBJ2-1 TRBV20-1 - - TGCAGTGCTAGAGATTCCGGCGGTTACAATGAGCAGTTCTTC CSARDSGGYNEQFF
TRBJ2-1 TRBV7-2 - - TGTGCCAGCAGCTCAGATCCTAGCAACTACAATGAGCAGTTCTTC CASSSDPSNYNEQFF
TRBJ2-7 TRBV20-1 - few TGCAGTGCTAGTGGGGGGCTCGAGCAGTACTTC CSASGGLEQYF
TRBJ1-5 TRBV30 TRBD1 few TGTGCCTGGATGGTCGAGGACAGGGGTAGAAATCAGCCCCAGCATTTT CAWMVEDRGRNQPQHF
TRBJ1-2 TRBV28 - once TGTGCCAGCAGTTCTCCCTCGGCAGGCGGCGATGGCTACACCTTC CASSSPSAGGDGYTF
TRBJ2-2 TRBV2 - - TGTGCCAGCAAGGGGCAGGGGCGAGAGACCGGGGAGCTGTTTTTT CASKGQGRETGELFF
TRBJ2-3 TRBV6-2/TRBV6-3 - - TGTGCCAGCGCCCCGACAGTTAGCACAGATACGCAGTATTTT CASAPTVSTDTQYF
TRBJ2-1 TRBV7-9 TRBD2 - TGTGCCAGCAGTATAACTAGCGGGACCTACAATGAGCAGTTCTTC CASSITSGTYNEQFF
TRBJ2-3 TRBV5-4 - - TGTGCCAGCAGCTTAAGCACAGATACGCAGTATTTT CASSLSTDTQYF
TRBJ2-3 TRBV10-3 TRBD1 once TGTGCCACCGAGGACAGGGGGCAGGGAGATACGCAGTATTTT CATEDRGQGDTQYF
TRBJ1-6 TRBV7-6 - - TGTGCCAGCAAGGTCGGGCCGGGGGATTCACCCCTCCACTTT CASKVGPGDSPLHF
TRBJ1-5 TRBV12-3/TRBV12-4 - - TGTGCCAGCTGGAAGGGAGAGGGTCAGCCCCAGCATTTT CASWKGEGQPQHF
TRBJ2-3 TRBV2 - few TGTGCCAGCAGTGCCCTACGGGAGTCTGATACGCAGTATTTT CASSALRESDTQYF
TRBJ1-5 TRBV15 - few TGTGCCACCAGGGGAGGGGAACGGGGAAATCAGCCCCAGCATTTT CATRGGERGNQPQHF
TRBJ2-2 TRBV7-9 TRBD2 - TGTGCCAGCCCCATCCTAGCGGGGACGAACACCGGGGAGCTGTTTTTT CASPILAGTNTGELFF
TRBJ2-5 TRBV25-1 TRBD1 - TGTGCCAGCAGTGCCCGGACAGGGGCGGGGGAGACCCAGTACTTC CASSARTGAGETQYF
TRBJ1-1 TRBV19 - - TGTGCCAGTAGTATTCGTAGGGAGTCCACTGAAGCTTTCTTT CASSIRRESTEAFF
TRBJ1-2 TRBV6-1 TRBD1 - TGTGCCAGCAGTGCAGGGGACAGCTATGGCTACACCTTC CASSAGDSYGYTF
TRBJ2-6 TRBV6-2/TRBV6-3 - - TGTGCCAGCACCATCTCTGGGGCCAACGTCCTGACTTTC CASTISGANVLTF
TRBJ2-3 TRBV20-1 TRBD2 - TGCAGTGTTGCACGAGCGGGAACAGATACGCAGTATTTT CSVARAGTDTQYF
TRBJ2-7 TRBV28 TRBD2 once TGTGCCAGTAAAACTTTGACTAGCGGGAGTCTCTCCTACGAGCAGTACTTC CASKTLTSGSLSYEQYF
TRBJ1-2 TRBV4-1 - few TGCGCCAGCAGCCAAGATGGCAGGGGTGTGAGCTACACCTTC CASSQDGRGVSYTF
TRBJ2-3 TRBV20-1 TRBD2 once TGCAGTGCTCGGGTCCCGGGACTAGTGACGAGCACAGATACGCAGTATTTT CSARVPGLVTSTDTQYF
TRBJ2-1 TRBV28 TRBD2 - TGTGCCAGCAGTGAACAAGCGGGAGGAGTGGGAGATGAGCAGTTCTTC CASSEQAGGVGDEQFF
TRBJ2-1 TRBV7-9 - - TGTGCCAGCAGCCTAAGAGCCCCGGGCCGACGGAATGAGCAGTTCTTC CASSLRAPGRRNEQFF
TRBJ1-1 TRBV24-1 - - TGTGCCACCAGTGATGTGGGACACACGAACACTGAAGCTTTCTTT CATSDVGHTNTEAFF
TRBJ1-6 TRBV7-6 - - TGTGCCAGCAGTATCGCCGGGCAGCATAATTCACCCCTCCACTTT CASSIAGQHNSPLHF
TRBJ2-5 TRBV20-1 TRBD1 - TGCAGTGCTAGAGCAGGGGGCGACTTTGAGACCCAGTACTTC CSARAGGDFETQYF
TRBJ2-5 TRBV7-8 - once TGTGCCAGCAGCTTAGCCAGGGTCATTGAGACCCAGTACTTC CASSLARVIETQYF
TRBJ2-7 TRBV19 TRBD1 once TGTGCCAGTAGCCTTAGGGACAGGGGCCCCTACGAGCAGTACTTC CASSLRDRGPYEQYF
TRBJ1-1 TRBV15 - few TGTGCCACCAGCAGAGATCTCCAGGGTGGGACTGAAGCTTTCTTT CATSRDLQGGTEAFF
TRBJ2-2 TRBV15 - - TGTGCCACCAGCCCACGAAGAGAAGGTAGCAGGAACACCGGGGAGCTGTTTTTT CATSPRREGSRNTGELFF
TRBJ2-5 TRBV20-1 - - TGCAGTGTCCCCCCAGGGGGGCGAGAGACCCAGTACTTC CSVPPGGRETQYF
TRBJ2-3 TRBV24-1 TRBD2 - TGTGCCACCAGTGATTCTATAGCGGGAGAGATAGATACGCAGTATTTT CATSDSIAGEIDTQYF
TRBJ1-1 TRBV2 TRBD1 - TGTGCCAGCATCCTCGACAGGGCGGGCACTGAAGCTTTCTTT CASILDRAGTEAFF
TRBJ2-3 TRBV2 - few TGTGCCAGCGCCAGGGACTCTACTAGCACAGATACGCAGTATTTT CASARDSTSTDTQYF
TRBJ2-3 TRBV9 - - TGTGCCAGCAGCGTAGGGCTGGTTGCAGGGAGATCGGCAGATACGCAGTATTTT CASSVGLVAGRSADTQYF
TRBJ2-7 TRBV6-1 TRBD2 - TGTGCCAGCAGCCGGACTAGCGGGACGTACGAGCAGTACTTC CASSRTSGTYEQYF
TRBJ2-7 TRBV27 - - TGTGCCAGCAGTTTACGCCGCGGCGGGACAGTCGAGCAGTACTTC CASSLRRGGTVEQYF
TRBJ2-7 TRBV18 - - TGTGCCAGCTCACCACCTCTAGCCGACTCCTACGAGCAGTACTTC CASSPPLADSYEQYF
TRBJ2-3 TRBV20-1 - - TGCAGTGCTAGTTTAGGATCCACAGATACGCAGTATTTT CSASLGSTDTQYF
TRBJ2-5 TRBV6-1 - few TGTGCCAGCAGTGATATTTGGGTACCTCAAGAGACCCAGTACTTC CASSDIWVPQETQYF